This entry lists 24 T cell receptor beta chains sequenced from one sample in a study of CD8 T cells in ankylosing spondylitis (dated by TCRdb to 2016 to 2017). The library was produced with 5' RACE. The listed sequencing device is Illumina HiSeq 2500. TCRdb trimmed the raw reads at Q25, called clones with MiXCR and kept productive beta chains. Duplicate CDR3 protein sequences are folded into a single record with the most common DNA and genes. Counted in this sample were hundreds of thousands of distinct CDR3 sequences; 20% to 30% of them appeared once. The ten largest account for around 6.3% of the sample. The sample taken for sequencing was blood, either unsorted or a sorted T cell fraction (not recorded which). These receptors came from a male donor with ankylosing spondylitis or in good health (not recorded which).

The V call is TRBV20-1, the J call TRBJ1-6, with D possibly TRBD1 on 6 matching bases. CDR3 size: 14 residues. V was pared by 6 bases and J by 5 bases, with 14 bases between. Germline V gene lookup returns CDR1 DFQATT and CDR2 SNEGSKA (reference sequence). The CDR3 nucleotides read TGCAGTGCGGAGGGGGTTAAGGATAATTCACCCCTCCACTTT. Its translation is CSAEGVKDNSPLHF.

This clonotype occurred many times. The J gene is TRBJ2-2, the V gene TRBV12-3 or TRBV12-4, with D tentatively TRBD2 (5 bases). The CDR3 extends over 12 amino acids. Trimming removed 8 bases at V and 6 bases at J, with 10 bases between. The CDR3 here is CASSRDAGELFF. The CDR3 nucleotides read TGTGCCAGCTCCCGGGATGCCGGGGAGCTGTTTTTT.

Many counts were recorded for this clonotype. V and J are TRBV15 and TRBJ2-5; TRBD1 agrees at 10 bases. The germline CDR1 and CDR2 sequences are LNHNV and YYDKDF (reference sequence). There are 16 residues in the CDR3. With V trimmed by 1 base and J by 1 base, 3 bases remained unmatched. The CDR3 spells CATSRGDRGLQETQYF. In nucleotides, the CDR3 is TGTGCCACCAGCAGAGGGGACAGGGGACTCCAAGAGACCCAGTACTTC.

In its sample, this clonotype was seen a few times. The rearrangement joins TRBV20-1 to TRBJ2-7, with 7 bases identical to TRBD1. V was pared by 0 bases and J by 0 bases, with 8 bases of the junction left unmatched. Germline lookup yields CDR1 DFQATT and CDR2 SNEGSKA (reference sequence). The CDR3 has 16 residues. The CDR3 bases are TGCAGTGCTAGAGATTTTCGGGACAGCAGCTCCTACGAGCAGTACTTC. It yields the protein CSARDFRDSSSYEQYF.

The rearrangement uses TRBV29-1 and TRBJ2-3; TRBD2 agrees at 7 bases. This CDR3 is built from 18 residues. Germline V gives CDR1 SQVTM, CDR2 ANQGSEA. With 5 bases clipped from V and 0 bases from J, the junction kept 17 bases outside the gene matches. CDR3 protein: CSVPREIAGLISTDTQYF. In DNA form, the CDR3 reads TGCAGCGTTCCCCGAGAGATAGCGGGCCTAATTAGCACAGATACGCAGTATTTT.

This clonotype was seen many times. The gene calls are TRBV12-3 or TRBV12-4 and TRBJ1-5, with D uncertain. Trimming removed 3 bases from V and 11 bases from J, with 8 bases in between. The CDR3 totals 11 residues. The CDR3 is CASSFSETQHF. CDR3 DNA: TGTGCCAGCAGTTTTTCTGAGACCCAGCATTTT.

DNA of the CDR3: TGCAGTGCTAGGATGCTAACCGGGACAGAAACCTACGAGCAGTACTTC. It codes for CSARMLTGTETYEQYF. V gene TRBV20-1 combines with J gene TRBJ2-7; TRBD1 matches at 7 bases. The CDR3 spans 16 residues. V trimming: 3 bases; J trimming: 2 bases; junction bases outside the gene matches: 13. CDR1 DFQATT and CDR2 SNEGSKA come from the germline V gene (reference sequence).

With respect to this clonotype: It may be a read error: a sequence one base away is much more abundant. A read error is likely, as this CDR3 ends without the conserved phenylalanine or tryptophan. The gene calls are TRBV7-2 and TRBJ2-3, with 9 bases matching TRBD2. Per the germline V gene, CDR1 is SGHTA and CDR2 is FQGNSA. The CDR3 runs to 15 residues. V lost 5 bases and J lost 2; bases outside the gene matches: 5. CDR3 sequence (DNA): TGTGCCAGCAGCCCTCGACTAGCGGACACAGATACGCAGTATATT. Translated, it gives CASSPRLADTDTQYI.

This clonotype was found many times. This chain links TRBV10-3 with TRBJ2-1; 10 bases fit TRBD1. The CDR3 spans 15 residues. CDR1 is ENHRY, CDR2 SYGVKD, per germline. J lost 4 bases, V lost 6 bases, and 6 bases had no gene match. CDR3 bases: TGTGCCATCAGCCCCGGGACAGGGGCATACAATGAGCAGTTCTTC. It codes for CAISPGTGAYNEQFF.

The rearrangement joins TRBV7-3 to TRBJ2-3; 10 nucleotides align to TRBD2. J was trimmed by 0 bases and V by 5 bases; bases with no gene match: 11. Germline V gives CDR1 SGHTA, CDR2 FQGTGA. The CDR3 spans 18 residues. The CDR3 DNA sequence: TGTGCCAGCAGCCCGACCGCTAGCGGGAGAGCTAGCACAGATACGCAGTATTTT. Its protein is CASSPTASGRASTDTQYF. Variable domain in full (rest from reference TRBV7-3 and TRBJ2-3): GAGVSQTPSNKVTEKGKYVELRCDPISGHTALYWYRQSLGQGPEFLIYFQGTGAADDSGLPNDRFFAVRPEGSVSTLKIQRTERGDSAVYLCASSPTASGRASTDTQYFGPGTRLTVL.

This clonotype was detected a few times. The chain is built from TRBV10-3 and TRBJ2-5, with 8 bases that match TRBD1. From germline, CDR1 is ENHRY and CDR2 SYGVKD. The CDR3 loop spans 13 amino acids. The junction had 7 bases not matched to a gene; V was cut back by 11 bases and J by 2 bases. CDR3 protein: CAASQGAQETQYF. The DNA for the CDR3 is TGTGCCGCTTCTCAGGGGGCACAAGAGACCCAGTACTTC.

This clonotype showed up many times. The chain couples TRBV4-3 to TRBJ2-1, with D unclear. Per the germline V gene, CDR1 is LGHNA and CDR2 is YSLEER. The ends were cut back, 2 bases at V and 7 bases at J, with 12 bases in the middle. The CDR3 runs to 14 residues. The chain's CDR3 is CASSQMAEGNEQFF. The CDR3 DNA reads TGCGCCAGCAGCCAAATGGCAGAAGGGAATGAGCAGTTCTTC.

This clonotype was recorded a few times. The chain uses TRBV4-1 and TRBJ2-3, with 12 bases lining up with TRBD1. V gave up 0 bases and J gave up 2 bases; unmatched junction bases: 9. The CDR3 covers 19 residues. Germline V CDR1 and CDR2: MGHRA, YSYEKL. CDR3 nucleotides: TGCGCCAGCAGCCAAGAAACCGCGATGGGACAGGGGGCCACAGATACGCAGTATTTT. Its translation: CASSQETAMGQGATDTQYF.

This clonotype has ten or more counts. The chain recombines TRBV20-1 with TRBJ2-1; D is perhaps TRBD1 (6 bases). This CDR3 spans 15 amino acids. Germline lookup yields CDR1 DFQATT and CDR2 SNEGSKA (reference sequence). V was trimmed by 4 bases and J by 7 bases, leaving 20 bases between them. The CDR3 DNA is TGCAGTGCTATCTTTAGCCGGGTCACAGGGAATGAGCAGTTCTTC. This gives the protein CSAIFSRVTGNEQFF.

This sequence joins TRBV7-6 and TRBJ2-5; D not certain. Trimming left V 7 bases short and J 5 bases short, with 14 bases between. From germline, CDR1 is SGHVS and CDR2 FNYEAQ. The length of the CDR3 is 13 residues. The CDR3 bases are TGTGCCAGCACCCCTTTAGTGAGGGAGACCCAGTACTTC. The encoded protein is CASTPLVRETQYF.

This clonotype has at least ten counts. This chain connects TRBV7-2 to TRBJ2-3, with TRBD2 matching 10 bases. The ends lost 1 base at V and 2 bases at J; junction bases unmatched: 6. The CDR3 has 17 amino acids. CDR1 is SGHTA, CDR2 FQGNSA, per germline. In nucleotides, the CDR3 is TGTGCCAGCAGCTTAGGTTCTAGCGGGAGATTCACAGATACGCAGTATTTT. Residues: CASSLGSSGRFTDTQYF.

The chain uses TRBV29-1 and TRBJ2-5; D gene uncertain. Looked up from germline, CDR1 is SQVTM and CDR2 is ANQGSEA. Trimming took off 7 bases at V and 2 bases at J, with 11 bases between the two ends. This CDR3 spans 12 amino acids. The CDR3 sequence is CSARRIQETQYF. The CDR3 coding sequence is TGCAGCGCCAGACGGATACAAGAGACCCAGTACTTC.

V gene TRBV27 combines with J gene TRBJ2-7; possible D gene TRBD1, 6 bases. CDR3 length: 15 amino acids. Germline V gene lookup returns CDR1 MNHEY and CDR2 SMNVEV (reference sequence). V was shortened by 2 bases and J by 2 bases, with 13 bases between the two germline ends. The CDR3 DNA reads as TGTGCCAGCAGTTTAAGGTTTGGACAGACCTACGAGCAGTACTTC. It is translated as CASSLRFGQTYEQYF.

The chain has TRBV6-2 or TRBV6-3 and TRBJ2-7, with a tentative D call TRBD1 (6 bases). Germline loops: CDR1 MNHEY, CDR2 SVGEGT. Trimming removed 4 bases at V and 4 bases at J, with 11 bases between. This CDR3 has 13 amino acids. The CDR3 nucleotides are TGTGCCAGCAGTTCCCAACAGGGATACGAGCAGTACTTC. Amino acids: CASSSQQGYEQYF.

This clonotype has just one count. The CDR3 region has the DNA TGCAGTGCTAGCGTACAGGGGTTGAGTGGGGCCAACGTCCTGACTTTC. Amino acid sequence: CSASVQGLSGANVLTF. The chain combines TRBV20-1 with TRBJ2-6, with 7 bases fitting TRBD1. V gave up 3 bases and J gave up 3 bases; unmatched junction bases: 8. Germline assignment: CDR1 DFQATT and CDR2 SNEGSKA (reference sequence). This CDR3 contains 16 residues.

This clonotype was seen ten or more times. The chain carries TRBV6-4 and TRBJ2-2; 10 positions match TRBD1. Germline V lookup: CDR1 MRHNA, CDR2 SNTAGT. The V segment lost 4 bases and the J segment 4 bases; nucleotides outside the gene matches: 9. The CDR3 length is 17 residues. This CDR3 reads CASSGDWDRGFTGELFF. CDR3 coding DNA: TGTGCCAGCAGTGGAGATTGGGACAGGGGATTCACCGGGGAGCTGTTTTTT.

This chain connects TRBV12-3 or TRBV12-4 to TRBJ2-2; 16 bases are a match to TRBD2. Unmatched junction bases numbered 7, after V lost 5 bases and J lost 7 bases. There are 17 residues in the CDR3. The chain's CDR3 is CASSPGTSGRASGELFF. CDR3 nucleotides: TGTGCCAGCAGTCCAGGGACTAGCGGGAGGGCCAGCGGGGAGCTGTTTTTT.

The CDR3 protein is CASSLASGQADTQYF. The CDR3 DNA sequence: TGCGCCAGCAGCTTGGCCTCCGGGCAGGCAGATACGCAGTATTTT. The chain uses TRBV5-1 and TRBJ2-3; D uncertain. The V end was cut by 0 bases, the J end by 4 bases, with 12 bases between. The germline V gene has CDR1 SGHRS and CDR2 YFSETQ. This CDR3 comprises 15 residues.

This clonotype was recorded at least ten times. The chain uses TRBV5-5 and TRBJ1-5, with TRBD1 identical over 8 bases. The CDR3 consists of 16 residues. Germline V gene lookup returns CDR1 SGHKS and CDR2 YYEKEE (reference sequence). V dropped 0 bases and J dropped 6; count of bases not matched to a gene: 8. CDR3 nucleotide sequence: TGTGCCAGCAGCTTGGGGGCGACAGGGGTAGGTCAGCCCCAGCATTTT. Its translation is CASSLGATGVGQPQHF.